This record looks at one TCR beta chain sequence and its context. This sample is drawn from a study of control samples from healthy donors and cancer patients. Germline CDR1 reads LNHDA; CDR2 reads SQIVND (reference sequence). CDR3 length: 16 residues. Trimming at V came to 4 bases and at J to 4 bases, leaving 10 bases not matched to a gene. Sequencing used immunoSEQ multiplex PCR; TCRdb keeps in-frame clones, though not all of them. The sample consists of 75,000 to 100,000 clones, around nine tenths of them appearing once. The sequencing input was blood. This clonotype originated in a man aged 50 to 60 in good health. This chain uses TRBV19 with TRBJ2-7; 10 bases are shared with TRBD1. CDR3 DNA: TGTGCCAGTAGTAGGGATGCCGGGACAGGGGCTTACGAGCAGTACTTC. It is translated as CASSRDAGTGAYEQYF.